This T cell receptor (beta chain) was captured in a study of blood T cells in healthy people across ages. For the study at large: There was about one barcoded beta molecule captured by template switching per two T cells.

Germline CDR1 is GTSNPN and CDR2 is SVGIG (reference sequence). V was cut by 1 base and J by 2 bases, with 12 bases left in between. This CDR3 has 16 amino acids. Study-level points and caveats: There were more naive CD4+ cells and higher diversity in long-lived donors than in aged donors.

As regards this clonotype: Its cognate antigen is unknown.

Total RNA extracted from each sample amounted to at least 6 micrograms. The authors ran a second PCR of roughly 7 to 11 cycles using a sample-barcoded 5' primer and a J-beta primer mix. Every cDNA molecule carried a tag from a template-switch adaptor bearing 12 random nucleotides. TCRdb independently ran MiXCR on the 5' RACE reads; one entry per CDR3 protein. The sample consists of hundreds of thousands of distinct CDR3 sequences, about 30% of them appearing once. This rearrangement joins TRBV30 to TRBJ2-6, with D possibly being TRBD2 (5 bases). The TCR comes from a woman aged 80 or older in good health. The material sequenced was blood. DNA for the CDR3: TGTGCCTGGAGTGGGGAGAGGGATACTGGGGCCAACGTCCTGACTTTC. Amino acids: CAWSGERDTGANVLTF.